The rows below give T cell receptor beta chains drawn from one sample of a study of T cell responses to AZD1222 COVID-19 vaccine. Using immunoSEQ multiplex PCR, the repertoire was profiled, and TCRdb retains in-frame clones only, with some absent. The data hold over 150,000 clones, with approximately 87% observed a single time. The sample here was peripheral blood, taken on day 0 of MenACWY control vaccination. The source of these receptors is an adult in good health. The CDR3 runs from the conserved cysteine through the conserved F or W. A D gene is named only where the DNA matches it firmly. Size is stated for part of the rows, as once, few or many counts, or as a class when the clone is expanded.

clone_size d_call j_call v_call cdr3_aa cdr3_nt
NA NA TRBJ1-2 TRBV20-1 CSARDPYYTF TGCAGTGCTAGAGATCCTTACTACACCTTC
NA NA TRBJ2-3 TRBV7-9 CASSPPGADTQYF TGTGCCAGCAGCCCCCCCGGGGCAGATACGCAGTATTTT
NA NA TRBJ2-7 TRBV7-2 CASSLASFREQYF TGTGCCAGCAGCTTAGCCTCGTTCCGGGAGCAGTACTTC
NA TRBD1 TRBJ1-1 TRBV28 CASSLTTGGRAFF TGTGCCAGCAGTTTAACAACAGGGGGGAGGGCTTTCTTT
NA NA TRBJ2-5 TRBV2 CASRDQETQYF TGTGCCAGCAGAGACCAAGAGACCCAGTACTTC
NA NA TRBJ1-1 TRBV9 CASSVSDQNTEAFF TGTGCCAGCAGCGTCTCGGACCAGAACACTGAAGCTTTCTTT
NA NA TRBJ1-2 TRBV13 CASSPPVTRGNGYTF TGTGCCAGCAGCCCCCCCGTCACGAGGGGTAATGGCTACACCTTC
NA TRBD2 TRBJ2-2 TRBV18 CASSPLPGGRTGELFF TGTGCCAGCTCACCATTGCCGGGAGGGCGAACCGGGGAGCTGTTTTTT
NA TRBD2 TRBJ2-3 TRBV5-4 CASSSPFGLAGTSTDTQYF TGTGCCAGCAGCTCACCCTTTGGATTAGCGGGAACTAGCACAGATACGCAGTATTTT
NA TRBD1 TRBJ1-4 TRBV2 CASRGGQTTNEKLFF TGTGCCAGCAGGGGGGGACAGACAACTAATGAAAAACTGTTTTTT
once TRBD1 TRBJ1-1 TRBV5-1 CASSLATGVSNTEAFF TGCGCCAGCAGCTTGGCGACAGGGGTTTCTAACACTGAAGCTTTCTTT
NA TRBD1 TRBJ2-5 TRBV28 CASSLAGGVETQYF TGTGCCAGCAGTTTGGCAGGGGGCGTTGAGACCCAGTACTTC
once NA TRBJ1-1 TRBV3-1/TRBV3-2 CAASRGGGTEAFF TGTGCCGCCAGTCGGGGGGGCGGCACTGAAGCTTTCTTT
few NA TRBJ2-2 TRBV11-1 CASSLIYSGELFF TGTGCCAGCAGCTTAATCTATTCCGGGGAGCTGTTTTTT
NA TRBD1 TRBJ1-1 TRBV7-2 CASSLGRGQGAEAFF TGTGCCAGCAGCTTGGGGAGAGGGCAGGGGGCTGAAGCTTTCTTT
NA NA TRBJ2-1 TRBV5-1 CASSWEREAQFF TGCGCCAGCAGCTGGGAGCGAGAGGCGCAGTTCTTC
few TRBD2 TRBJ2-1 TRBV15 CATSLGLAADNEQFF TGTGCCACCAGCTTGGGACTAGCTGCTGACAATGAGCAGTTCTTC
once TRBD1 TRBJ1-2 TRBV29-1 CSVERQGRVGYTF TGCAGCGTTGAGAGACAGGGACGTGTCGGCTACACCTTC
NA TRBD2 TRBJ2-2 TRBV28 CASSFSGGAAGELFF TGTGCCAGCAGTTTTAGCGGGGGGGCGGCCGGGGAGCTGTTTTTT
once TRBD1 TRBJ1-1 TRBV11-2 CASSQTGGRTEAFF TGTGCCAGCAGCCAAACAGGGGGCCGAACTGAAGCTTTCTTT
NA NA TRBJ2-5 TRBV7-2 CASSLVREETQYF TGTGCCAGCAGCTTAGTCAGGGAAGAGACCCAGTACTTC
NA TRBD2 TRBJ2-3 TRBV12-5 CASGKLAEATDTQYF TGTGCTAGTGGAAAACTAGCGGAAGCCACAGATACGCAGTATTTT
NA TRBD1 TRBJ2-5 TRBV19 CASSSLGTGRETQYF TGTGCCAGTAGTAGCCTAGGGACAGGGCGAGAGACCCAGTACTTC
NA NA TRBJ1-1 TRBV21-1 CASRTPKVWWQGASKNTEAFF TGTGCCAGCAGAACCCCGAAAGTCTGGTGGCAGGGGGCATCGAAAAACACTGAAGCTTTCTTT
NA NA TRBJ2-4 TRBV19 CASKDEAKNIQYF TGTGCCAGTAAGGACGAAGCCAAAAACATTCAGTACTTC
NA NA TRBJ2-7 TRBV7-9 CASSLAGGGPYF TGTGCCAGCAGCTTAGCGGGAGGTGGTCCGTACTTC
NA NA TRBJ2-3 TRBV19 CASSIVHSTDTQYF TGTGCCAGTAGTATAGTGCATTCCACAGATACGCAGTATTTT
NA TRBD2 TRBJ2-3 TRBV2 CASRPGASGAGDTQYF TGTGCCAGCAGGCCCGGGGCTAGCGGGGCAGGAGATACGCAGTATTTT
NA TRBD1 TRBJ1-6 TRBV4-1 CASSDKQGAGGSPLHF TGCGCCAGCAGCGACAAGCAGGGGGCAGGAGGGTCACCCCTCCACTTT
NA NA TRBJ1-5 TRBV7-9 CASSLSGNQPQHF TGTGCCAGCAGCTTATCAGGCAATCAGCCCCAGCATTTT
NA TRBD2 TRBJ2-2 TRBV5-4 CASSGTSGGATGELFF TGTGCCAGCAGCGGGACTAGCGGGGGGGCCACCGGGGAGCTGTTTTTT
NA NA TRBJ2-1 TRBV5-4 CASRPQGGGRNEQFF TGTGCCAGCAGGCCACAGGGTGGGGGAAGGAATGAGCAGTTCTTC
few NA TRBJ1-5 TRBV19 CASSMTTSNQPQHF TGTGCCAGTAGTATGACTACTAGCAATCAGCCCCAGCATTTT
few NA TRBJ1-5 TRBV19 CASREPRSRHPNQPQHF TGTGCCAGTAGGGAACCCCGGTCGCGGCATCCCAATCAGCCCCAGCATTTT
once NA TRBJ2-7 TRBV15 CATSRDSRAVYEQYF TGTGCCACCAGCAGAGACTCTAGGGCGGTCTACGAGCAGTACTTC
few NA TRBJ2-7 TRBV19 CASSIGQSYEQYF TGTGCCAGTAGTATAGGACAATCCTACGAGCAGTACTTC